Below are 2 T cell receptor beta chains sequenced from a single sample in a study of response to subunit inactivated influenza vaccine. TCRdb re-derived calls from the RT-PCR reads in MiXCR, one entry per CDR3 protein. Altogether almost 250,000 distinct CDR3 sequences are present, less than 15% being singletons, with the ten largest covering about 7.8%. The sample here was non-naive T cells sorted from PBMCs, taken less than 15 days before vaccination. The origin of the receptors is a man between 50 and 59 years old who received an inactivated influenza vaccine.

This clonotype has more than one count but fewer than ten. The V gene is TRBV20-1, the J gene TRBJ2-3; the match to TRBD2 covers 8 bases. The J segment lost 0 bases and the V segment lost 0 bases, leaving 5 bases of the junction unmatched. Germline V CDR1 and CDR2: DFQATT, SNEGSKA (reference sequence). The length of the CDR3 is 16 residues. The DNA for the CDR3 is TGCAGTGCTAGAGATCTGATAGCGGGGAGCACAGATACGCAGTATTTT. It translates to CSARDLIAGSTDTQYF.

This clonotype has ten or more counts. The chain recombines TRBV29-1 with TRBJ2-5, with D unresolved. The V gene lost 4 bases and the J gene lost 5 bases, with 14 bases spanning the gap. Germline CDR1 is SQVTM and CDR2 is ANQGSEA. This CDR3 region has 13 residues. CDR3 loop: CSVGYRPGETQYF. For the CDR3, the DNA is TGCAGCGTTGGGTACCGACCTGGGGAGACCCAGTACTTC.